This T cell receptor beta chain derives from a study of CD8 T cells in ankylosing spondylitis. This CDR3 is built from 14 residues. Between the trimmed V and J ends, which lost 2 bases and 3 bases, there was a span of 8 bases. Study-wide results and caveats: Reports say disease-linked clones showed up significantly more in matched ankylosing spondylitis synovial fluid. What appeared characteristic of ankylosing spondylitis blood was a TCR beta motif of fewer than ten highly homologous variants. Prior literature has documented some motif variants in synovial fluid and blood from reactive arthritis.

TCR beta libraries were made by quantitative 5'-RACE with molecular barcodes. TCRdb processed the 5' RACE reads anew with MiXCR; each CDR3 protein has one entry. The sample has under 450,000 distinct CDR3 sequences, 20% to 25% seen once. In the case of this clonotype: The antigen remains unidentified.

Source material: blood, either unsorted or a sorted T cell fraction (not recorded which). This receptor was identified in a male donor with ankylosing spondylitis or in good health (not recorded which). The V call is TRBV12-3 or TRBV12-4, the J call TRBJ1-5; D is uncertain. The CDR3 loop reads CASSLIGHNQPQHF. The DNA for the CDR3 is TGTGCCAGCAGTTTAATCGGTCACAATCAGCCCCAGCATTTT.